Described below is a single T cell receptor (beta chain) sequence and its context. The data are from a study of blood T cell repertoires in COVID-19. Unmatched junction bases numbered 5, after V lost 5 bases and J lost 3 bases. CDR1 and CDR2 (germline): SGHTA, FQGNSA. CDR3 size: 14 residues. Some clones are missing from TCRdb's copy, which holds only in-frame ones; the method was immunoSEQ multiplex PCR. The sample shows a few hundred thousand clones, 70% to 90% of them seen only once. Sequences were obtained from PBMCs or T cells enriched from blood (not recorded which). The sequence was obtained from a man aged 25-45 years who had recovered from COVID-19. V is TRBV7-2 and J is TRBJ1-2, with 8 positions matching TRBD1. The CDR3 coding sequence is TGTGCCAGCAGCACTGGGACAGGAGACTATGGCTACACCTTC. Translation gives CASSTGTGDYGYTF.